Each of the 5 T cell receptor beta chains below was sequenced from the same sample in a study of T cells in localized non-small cell lung cancer. Clones were sequenced by immunoSEQ multiplex PCR, and TCRdb holds only the in-frame ones, with some missing. The table records some 1,500 clones, more than 20% of them present only once. The sequencing used normal lung tissue next to the tumor, collected before any cancer treatment. Receptors were obtained from a man aged 35 to 69 with stage II squamous cell lung carcinoma.

The rearrangement uses TRBV30 and TRBJ1-2; weak D call: TRBD1 (6 bases). CDR3 length: 11 residues. In germline, CDR1 is GTSNPN, CDR2 SVGIG (reference sequence). Trimming left V 2 bases short and J 7 bases short, with 8 bases between. The CDR3 sequence is CAWSNRAGYTF. The CDR3 bases are TGTGCCTGGAGTAACAGGGCTGGCTACACCTTC.

This clone was counted between two and nine times. One junction end does not reproduce the germline sequence, and a read error may be involved. This chain uses TRBV10-3 with TRBJ2-7; TRBD1 matches at 7 bases. CDR1 and CDR2 from the germline V gene are ENHRY and SYGVKD. There are 12 residues in the CDR3. For the CDR3, the DNA is TGTGCCAGCAGTGAGACAGGGTACGAGCAGTACTTC. As protein: CASSETGYEQYF.

This clone rates as large. This chain connects TRBV18 to TRBJ2-5; tentative D call: TRBD1 (5 bases). The CDR3 sequence is 12 residues long. With 4 bases removed from V and 2 bases from J, the gap between germline ends came to 5 bases. Germline V CDR1 and CDR2: KGHSH, LQKENI. CDR3 in DNA: TGTGCCAGCTCACAGGGGCAAGAGACCCAGTACTTC. It encodes CASSQGQETQYF.

The chain uses TRBV6-8 and TRBJ2-5; TRBD1 aligns across 7 bases. This CDR3 region has 15 residues. CDR1 is MNHGY and CDR2 is SAAAGT in the germline V gene. V trimming: 4 bases; J trimming: 1 base; junction bases outside the gene matches: 6. This CDR3 reads CASSSPRTGQETQYF. The CDR3 DNA sequence: TGTGCCAGCAGTTCCCCGCGGACAGGCCAAGAGACCCAGTACTTC.

This clone appeared a few times. The rearrangement joins TRBV6-1 to TRBJ1-5, with D possibly matching TRBD1 (5 bases). Trimming left V 1 base short and J 5 bases short, with 15 bases between. The CDR3 sequence is 16 residues long. The germline V gene has CDR1 MNHNS and CDR2 SASEGT. The CDR3 nucleotides are TGTGCCAGCAGTGAAGGTGTGGGGGGAGTTCATCAGCCCCAGCATTTT. This translates into CASSEGVGGVHQPQHF.